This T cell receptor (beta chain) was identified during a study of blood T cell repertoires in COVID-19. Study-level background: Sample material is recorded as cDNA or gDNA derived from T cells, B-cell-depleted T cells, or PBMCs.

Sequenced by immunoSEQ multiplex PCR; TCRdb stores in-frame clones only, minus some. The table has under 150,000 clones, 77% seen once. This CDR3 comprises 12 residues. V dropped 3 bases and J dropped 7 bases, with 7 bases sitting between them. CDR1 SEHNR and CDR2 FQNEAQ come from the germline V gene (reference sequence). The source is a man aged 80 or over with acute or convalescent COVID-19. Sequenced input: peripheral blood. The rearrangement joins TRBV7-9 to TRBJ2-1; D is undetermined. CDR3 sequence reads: CASSFARNEQFF. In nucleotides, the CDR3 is TGTGCCAGCAGCTTTGCCAGGAATGAGCAGTTCTTC.